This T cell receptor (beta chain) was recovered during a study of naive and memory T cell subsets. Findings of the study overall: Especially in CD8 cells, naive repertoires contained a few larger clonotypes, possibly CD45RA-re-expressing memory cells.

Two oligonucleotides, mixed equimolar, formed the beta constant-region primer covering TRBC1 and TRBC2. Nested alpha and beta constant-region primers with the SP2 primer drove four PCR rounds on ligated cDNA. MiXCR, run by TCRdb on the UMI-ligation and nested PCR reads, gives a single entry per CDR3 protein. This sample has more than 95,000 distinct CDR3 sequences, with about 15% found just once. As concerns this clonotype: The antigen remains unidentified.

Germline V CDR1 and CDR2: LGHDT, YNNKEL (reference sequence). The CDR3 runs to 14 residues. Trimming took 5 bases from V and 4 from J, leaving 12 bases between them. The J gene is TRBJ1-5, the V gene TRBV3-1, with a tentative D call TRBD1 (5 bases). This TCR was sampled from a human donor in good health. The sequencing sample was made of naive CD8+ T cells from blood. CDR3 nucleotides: TGTGCCAGCAGCAGACAGCCGGAAAATCAGCCCCAGCATTTT. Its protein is CASSRQPENQPQHF.